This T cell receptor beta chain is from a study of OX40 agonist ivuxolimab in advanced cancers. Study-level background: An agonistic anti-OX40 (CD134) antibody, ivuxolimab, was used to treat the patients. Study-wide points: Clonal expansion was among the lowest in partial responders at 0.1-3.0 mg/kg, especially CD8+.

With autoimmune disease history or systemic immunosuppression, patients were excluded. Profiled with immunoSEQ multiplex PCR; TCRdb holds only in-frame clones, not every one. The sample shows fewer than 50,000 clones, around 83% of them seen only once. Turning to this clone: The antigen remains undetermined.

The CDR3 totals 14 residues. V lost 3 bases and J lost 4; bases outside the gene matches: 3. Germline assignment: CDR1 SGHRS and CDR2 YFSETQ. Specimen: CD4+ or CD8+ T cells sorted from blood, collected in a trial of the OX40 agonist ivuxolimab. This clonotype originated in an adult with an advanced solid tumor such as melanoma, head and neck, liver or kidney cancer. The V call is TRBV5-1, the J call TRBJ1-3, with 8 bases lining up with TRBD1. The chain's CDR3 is CASSSWTGGNTIYF. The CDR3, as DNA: TGCGCCAGCAGCTCCTGGACAGGGGGAAACACCATATATTTT.